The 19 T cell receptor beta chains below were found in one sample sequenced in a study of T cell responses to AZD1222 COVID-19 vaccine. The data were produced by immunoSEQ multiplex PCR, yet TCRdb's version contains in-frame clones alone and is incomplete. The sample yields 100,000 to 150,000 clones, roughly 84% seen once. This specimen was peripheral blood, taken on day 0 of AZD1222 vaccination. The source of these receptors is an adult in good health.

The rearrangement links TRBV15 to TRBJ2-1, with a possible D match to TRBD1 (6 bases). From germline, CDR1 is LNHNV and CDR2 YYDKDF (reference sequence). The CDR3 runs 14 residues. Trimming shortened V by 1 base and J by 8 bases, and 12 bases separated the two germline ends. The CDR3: CATSRGQGMDEQFF. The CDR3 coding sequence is TGTGCCACCAGCAGAGGGCAGGGGATGGATGAGCAGTTCTTC.

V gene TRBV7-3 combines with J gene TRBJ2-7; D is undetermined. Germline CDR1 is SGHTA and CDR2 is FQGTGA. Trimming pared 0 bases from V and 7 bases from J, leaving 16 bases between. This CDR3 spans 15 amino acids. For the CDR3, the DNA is TGTGCCAGCAGCTTAACCTCTGGGTTTGTACGTGAGCAGTACTTC. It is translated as CASSLTSGFVREQYF.

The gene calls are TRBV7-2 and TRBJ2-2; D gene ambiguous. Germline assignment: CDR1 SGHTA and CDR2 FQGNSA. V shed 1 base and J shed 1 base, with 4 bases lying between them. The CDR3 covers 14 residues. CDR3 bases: TGTGCCAGCAGCTTAGAGAGGAACACCGGGGAGCTGTTTTTT. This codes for CASSLERNTGELFF.

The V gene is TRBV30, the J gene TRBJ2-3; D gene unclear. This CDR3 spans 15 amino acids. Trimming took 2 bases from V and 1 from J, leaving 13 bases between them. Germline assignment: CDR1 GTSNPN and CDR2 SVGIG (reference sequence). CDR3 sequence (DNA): TGTGCCTGGAGTCATGTTGGCAGCGGCACAGATACGCAGTATTTT. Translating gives CAWSHVGSGTDTQYF. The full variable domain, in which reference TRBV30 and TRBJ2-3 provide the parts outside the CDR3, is SQTIHQWPATLVQPVGSPLSLECTVEGTSNPNLYWYRQAAGRGLQLLFYSVGIGQISSEVPQNLSASRPQDRQFILSSKKLLLSDSGFYLCAWSHVGSGTDTQYFGPGTRLTVL.

The DNA for the CDR3 is TGTGCCAGCAGTTGGACAGGGGGCGCAGAAAAACTGTTTTTT. It translates to CASSWTGGAEKLFF. The chain recombines TRBV27 with TRBJ1-4; 11 bases align to TRBD1. This CDR3 spans 14 amino acids. Trimming cost V 4 bases and J 8 bases; bases outside gene matches: 3. In germline, CDR1 is MNHEY, CDR2 SMNVEV (reference sequence).

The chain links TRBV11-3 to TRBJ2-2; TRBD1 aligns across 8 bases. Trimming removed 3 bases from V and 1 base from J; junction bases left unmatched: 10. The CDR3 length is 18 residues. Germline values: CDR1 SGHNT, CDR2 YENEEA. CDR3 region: CASSLERRDRGNTGELFF. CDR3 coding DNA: TGTGCCAGCAGCTTGGAAAGGAGAGACAGGGGGAACACCGGGGAGCTGTTTTTT. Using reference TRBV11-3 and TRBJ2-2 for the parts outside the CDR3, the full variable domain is EAGVVQSPRYKIIEKKQPVAFWCNPISGHNTLYWYLQNLGQGPELLIRYENEEAVDDSQLPKDRFSAERLKGVDSTLKIQPAELGDSAVYLCASSLERRDRGNTGELFFGEGSRLTVL.

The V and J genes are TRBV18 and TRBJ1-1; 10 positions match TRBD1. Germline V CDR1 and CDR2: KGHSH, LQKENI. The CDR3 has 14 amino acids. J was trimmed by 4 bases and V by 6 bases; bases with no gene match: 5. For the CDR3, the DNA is TGTGCCAGCTCGCGACAGGGGGCGAGCACTGAAGCTTTCTTT. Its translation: CASSRQGASTEAFF.

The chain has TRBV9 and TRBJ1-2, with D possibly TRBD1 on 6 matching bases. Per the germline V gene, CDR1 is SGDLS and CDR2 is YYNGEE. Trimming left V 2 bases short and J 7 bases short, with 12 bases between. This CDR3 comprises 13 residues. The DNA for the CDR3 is TGTGCCAGCAGCGTTTGGGGGGCAGGTGGCTACACCTTC. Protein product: CASSVWGAGGYTF.

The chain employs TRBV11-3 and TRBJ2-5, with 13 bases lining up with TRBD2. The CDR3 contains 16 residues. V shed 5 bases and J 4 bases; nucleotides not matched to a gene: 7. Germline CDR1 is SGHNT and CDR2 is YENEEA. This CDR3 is CASSLGLAGVGETQYF. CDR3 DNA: TGTGCCAGCAGCCTCGGACTAGCGGGAGTCGGAGAGACCCAGTACTTC.

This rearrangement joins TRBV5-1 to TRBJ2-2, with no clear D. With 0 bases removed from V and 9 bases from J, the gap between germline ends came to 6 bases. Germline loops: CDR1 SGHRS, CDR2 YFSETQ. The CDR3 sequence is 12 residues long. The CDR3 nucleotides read TGCGCCAGCAGCTTGGACTCCTGGGAGCTGTTTTTT. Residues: CASSLDSWELFF.

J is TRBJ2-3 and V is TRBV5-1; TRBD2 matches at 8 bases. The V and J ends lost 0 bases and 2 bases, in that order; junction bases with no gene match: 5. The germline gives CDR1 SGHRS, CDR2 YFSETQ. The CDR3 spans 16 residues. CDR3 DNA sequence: TGCGCCAGCAGCTTGGCGCGGGGGGCCTCCACAGATACGCAGTATTTT. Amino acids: CASSLARGASTDTQYF.

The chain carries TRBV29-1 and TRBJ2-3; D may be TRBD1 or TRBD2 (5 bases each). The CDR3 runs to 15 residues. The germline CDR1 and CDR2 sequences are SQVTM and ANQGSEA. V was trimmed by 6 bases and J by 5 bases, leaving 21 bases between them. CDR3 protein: CSVGDGGRLRDTQYF. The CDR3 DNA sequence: TGCAGCGTGGGGGATGGAGGCCGGTTGAGAGATACGCAGTATTTT.

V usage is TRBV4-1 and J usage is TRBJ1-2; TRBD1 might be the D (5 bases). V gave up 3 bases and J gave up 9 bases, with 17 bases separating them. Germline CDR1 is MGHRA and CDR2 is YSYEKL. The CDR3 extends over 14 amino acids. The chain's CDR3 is CASSHQGLVGSYTF. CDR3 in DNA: TGCGCCAGCAGCCACCAGGGACTAGTTGGTAGCTACACCTTC.

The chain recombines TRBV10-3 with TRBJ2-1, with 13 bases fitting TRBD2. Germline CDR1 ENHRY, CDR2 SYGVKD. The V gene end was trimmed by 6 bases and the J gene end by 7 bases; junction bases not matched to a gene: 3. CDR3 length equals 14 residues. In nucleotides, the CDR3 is TGTGCCATCAGCCGGACTAGCGGGAGTAATGAGCAGTTCTTC. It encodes CAISRTSGSNEQFF.

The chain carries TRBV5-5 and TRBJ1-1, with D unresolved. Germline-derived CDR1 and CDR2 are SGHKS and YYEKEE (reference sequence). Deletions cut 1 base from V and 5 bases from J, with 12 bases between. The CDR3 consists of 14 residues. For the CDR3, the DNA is TGTGCCAGCAGCTTGTGGACGGCGGGGACTGAAGCTTTCTTT. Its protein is CASSLWTAGTEAFF.

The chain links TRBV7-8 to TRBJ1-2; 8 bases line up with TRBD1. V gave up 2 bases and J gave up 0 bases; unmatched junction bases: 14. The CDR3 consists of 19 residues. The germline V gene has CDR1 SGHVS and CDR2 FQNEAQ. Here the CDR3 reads CASSLPSRDRGSANYGYTF. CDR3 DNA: TGTGCCAGCAGCTTACCCTCCCGCGACAGGGGCTCAGCTAACTATGGCTACACCTTC.

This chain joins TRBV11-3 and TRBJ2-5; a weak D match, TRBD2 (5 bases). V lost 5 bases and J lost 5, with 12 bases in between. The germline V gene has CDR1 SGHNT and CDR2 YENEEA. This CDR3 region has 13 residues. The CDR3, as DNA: TGTGCCAGCAGCGACCTCCGAGGGGAGACCCAGTACTTC. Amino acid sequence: CASSDLRGETQYF.

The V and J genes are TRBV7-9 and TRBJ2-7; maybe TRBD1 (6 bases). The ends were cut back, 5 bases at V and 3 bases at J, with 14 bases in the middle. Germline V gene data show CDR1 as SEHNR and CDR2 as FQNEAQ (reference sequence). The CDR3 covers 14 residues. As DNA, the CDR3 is TGTGCCAGCAGCCTCACTCAGGGGAACTACGAGCAGTACTTC. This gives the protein CASSLTQGNYEQYF.

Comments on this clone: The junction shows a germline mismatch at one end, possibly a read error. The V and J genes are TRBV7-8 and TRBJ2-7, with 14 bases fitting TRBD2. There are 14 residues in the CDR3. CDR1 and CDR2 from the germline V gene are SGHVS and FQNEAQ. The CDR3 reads CASSFPTSGRALNF. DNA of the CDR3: TGTGCCAGCAGCTTCCCGACTAGCGGGAGGGCCCTGAACTTC.